Listed below are T cell receptor beta chains from one sample, sequenced in a study of blood T cell repertoires in COVID-19. This table comes from immunoSEQ multiplex PCR, and its TCRdb copy is limited to in-frame clones, with some not included. The sample has approximately 210,000 clones; approximately 91% are singletons. The sequencing input was peripheral blood. The receptors were sampled from a woman aged 40 to 50 who had recovered from COVID-19. Each CDR3 is given with its conserved first and last residue. D genes are given only for firm matches. Clone size is stated in some rows and not others, as once, few, many or a class when expanded.

.	few	TRBV28	TRBJ2-7	TGTGCCAGCAGTTTACTTGCGGGGGCGGGAAAATACGAGCAGTACTTC	CASSLLAGAGKYEQYF
.	.	TRBV9	TRBJ1-3	TGTGCCAGCAGCGTAGATGACTACGAGGGAAACACCATATATTTT	CASSVDDYEGNTIYF
.	.	TRBV11-1	TRBJ2-1	TGTGCCAGCAGCTTCAACTCAGCGCCCGAGCAGTTCTTC	CASSFNSAPEQFF
TRBD1	.	TRBV11-2	TRBJ2-1	TGTGCCAGCAGCCGAAGGCGGGGACAGGGGGCTGGTTTTGAGCAGTTCTTC	CASSRRRGQGAGFEQFF
TRBD1	once	TRBV11-1	TRBJ1-1	TGTGCCAGCAGCTCTGAGGACAGGGTGGTATTGGCTTTCTTT	CASSSEDRVVLAFF
.	.	TRBV6-5	TRBJ1-2	TGTGCCAGTCGCGGTATCGGGGTAGGCTATGGCTACACCTTC	CASRGIGVGYGYTF
TRBD2	.	TRBV5-1	TRBJ2-5	TGCGCCAGCAACAGAGGGACTAGCGAAGAAGAGACCCAGTACTTC	CASNRGTSEEETQYF
TRBD1	.	TRBV6-1	TRBJ2-2	TGTGCCAGCAGTGACGCCGGGACAGGGTTTACCACCGGGGAGCTGTTTTTT	CASSDAGTGFTTGELFF
.	.	TRBV6-4	TRBJ2-3	TGTGCCAGCAGTGACTCTTCTGTGGAGATCACAGATACGCAGTATTTT	CASSDSSVEITDTQYF
.	.	TRBV2	TRBJ1-6	TGTGCCATAACAGGGTGGTTAGATTCACCCCTCCACTTT	CAITGWLDSPLHF
.	.	TRBV2	TRBJ2-1	TGTGCCAGCAGCAACGTTGGGGCGTACAATGAGCAGTTCTTC	CASSNVGAYNEQFF
.	.	TRBV7-8	TRBJ1-6	TGTGCCAGCAGCTTACTGTCTAATTCACCCCTCCACTTT	CASSLLSNSPLHF
.	.	TRBV4-3	TRBJ1-3	TGCGCCAGCAGCCAAGCCGGTACCTCTGGAAACACCATATATTTT	CASSQAGTSGNTIYF
TRBD2	.	TRBV18	TRBJ2-5	TGTGCCAGCTCCCAGAGCGGGAACCAAGAGACCCAGTACTTC	CASSQSGNQETQYF
TRBD1	.	TRBV3-1/TRBV3-2	TRBJ1-2	TGTGCCAGCAGCCTTCGAACAGGGGGAACTGGCTACACCTTC	CASSLRTGGTGYTF
.	.	TRBV3-1/TRBV3-2	TRBJ1-3	TGTGCCAGCAGCCACGCAGGGGCCGGAAACACCATATATTTT	CASSHAGAGNTIYF
TRBD1	.	TRBV5-1	TRBJ1-3	TGCGCCAGCTCGATTGGACAGGTGATCTCTGGAAACACCATATATTTT	CASSIGQVISGNTIYF
TRBD1	.	TRBV28	TRBJ1-1	TGTGCCAGCAGTTCAGCAGGACAGGGGAACACTGAAGCTTTCTTT	CASSSAGQGNTEAFF
TRBD1	.	TRBV18	TRBJ2-5	TGTGCCAGCTCACCTGGGACAGGAGGAGAGACCCAGTACTTC	CASSPGTGGETQYF
.	.	TRBV28	TRBJ1-2	TGTGCCGCACGAGGAGGGGGAGGGTCAAACTATGGCTACACCTTC	CAARGGGGSNYGYTF
.	.	TRBV29-1	TRBJ2-1	TGCAGCGTTGGGTACAGCGCTCAGGGAAATGAGCAGTTCTTC	CSVGYSAQGNEQFF
.	.	TRBV7-3	TRBJ2-1	TGTGCCAGCAGCCCCGTATCCGGCGGGACCGCCTACAATGAGCAGTTCTTC	CASSPVSGGTAYNEQFF
.	.	TRBV30	TRBJ1-3	TGTGCCTGGACCGGGATCTCTGGAAACACCATATATTTT	CAWTGISGNTIYF
TRBD2	.	TRBV7-8	TRBJ2-1	TGTGCCAGCAGCTTAGAAGATGGCGGGAGGGCCTACTACAATGAGCAGTTCTTC	CASSLEDGGRAYYNEQFF
.	once	TRBV11-2	TRBJ2-3	TGTGCCAGCAGCTTATTCGGTCAGGCTAGCACAGATACGCAGTATTTT	CASSLFGQASTDTQYF
.	once	TRBV5-1	TRBJ2-3	TGCGCCAGCAGCTTGGGGCAGGGTGCAGATACGCAGTATTTT	CASSLGQGADTQYF
.	few	TRBV29-1	TRBJ1-1	TGCAGCGTTGCGGAAGGGAGGAACACTGAAGCTTTCTTT	CSVAEGRNTEAFF
TRBD2	once	TRBV6-6	TRBJ2-2	TGTGCCAGCAGTTACACCGGGAGGGCCGGCGGGGAGCTGTTTTTT	CASSYTGRAGGELFF
TRBD2	.	TRBV12-5	TRBJ2-1	TGTGCTAGTGGTTTGCCAACAGCCCTGACTAGCGGGAGGGGCAATGAGCAGTTCTTC	CASGLPTALTSGRGNEQFF
TRBD1	.	TRBV28	TRBJ2-7	TGTGCCAGCTTAATGGGGGACAGAACGTACTTC	CASLMGDRTYF
.	.	TRBV4-3	TRBJ2-1	TGCGCCAGCAGCCTCGGGGGTGAGCAGTTCTTC	CASSLGGEQFF
.	.	TRBV29-1	TRBJ2-7	TGCAGCGTTGTCCAAAATTCCTACGAGCAGTACTTC	CSVVQNSYEQYF
TRBD1	.	TRBV28	TRBJ1-2	TGTGCCAGCAGTAAGGGACAGGGTAACTATGGCTACACCTTC	CASSKGQGNYGYTF
.	.	TRBV15	TRBJ2-5	TGTGCCACCAGCAGAAGGGCGCCCAGGGGGACTCAAGAGACCCAGTACTTC	CATSRRAPRGTQETQYF
.	.	TRBV30	TRBJ1-5	TGTGCCTGGAGTGTAAACAACAATCAGCCCCAGCATTTT	CAWSVNNNQPQHF
TRBD1	.	TRBV28	TRBJ1-1	TGTGCCAGCAGACTCTCGACAGGGGGCAGAGAGGCTTTCTTT	CASRLSTGGREAFF
TRBD2	.	TRBV9	TRBJ2-1	TGTGCCAGCAGCGTAGGGCCGGGAGGCGGCAATGAGCAGTTCTTC	CASSVGPGGGNEQFF
.	.	TRBV4-3	TRBJ2-2	TGCGCCAGCAGCCAAGATCGGGCTAGCGCCGGGGAGCTGTTTTTT	CASSQDRASAGELFF
.	once	TRBV6-6	TRBJ2-1	TGTGCCAGCTGCAATACCCCCGGAGTTCGGGAGCAGTTCTTC	CASCNTPGVREQFF
.	.	TRBV7-9	TRBJ2-7	TGTGCCAGCAGCTTATCCCGGGAACTCTCCTACGAGCAGTACTTC	CASSLSRELSYEQYF
.	once	TRBV19	TRBJ1-1	TGTGCCAGTAGTATGTATAACACTGAAGCTTTCTTT	CASSMYNTEAFF
.	.	TRBV6-2/TRBV6-3	TRBJ2-3	TGTGCCAGCAGCGCCACATTATATACGCAGTATTTT	CASSATLYTQYF
TRBD1	.	TRBV6-1	TRBJ2-7	TGTGCCAGCAGTGAAGCGGGACAGTCGACCTACGAGCAGTACTTC	CASSEAGQSTYEQYF
.	.	TRBV7-3	TRBJ2-3	TGTGCCAGCAGCATACCAGGGGCAGATACGCAGTATTTT	CASSIPGADTQYF
.	.	TRBV28	TRBJ2-3	TGTGCCAGCAGTTTATACTCAACTCGAGTTAGCACAGATACGCAGTATTTT	CASSLYSTRVSTDTQYF
.	few	TRBV19	TRBJ1-5	TGTGCCAGTAGCGGTATACAGGGATATAGCAATCAGCCCCAGCATTTT	CASSGIQGYSNQPQHF
TRBD2	.	TRBV5-1	TRBJ2-3	TGCGCCAGCAGCCTCCTAGCGGGAACGGATACGCAGTATTTT	CASSLLAGTDTQYF
TRBD1	.	TRBV11-2	TRBJ2-3	TGTGCCAGCAGCTTAGTCCGACAGGGACGTGGCACAGATACGCAGTATTTT	CASSLVRQGRGTDTQYF